The 12 T cell receptor beta chains in this list originate from one sample, sequenced in a study of shared clonotypes between healthy human individuals. TCRdb keeps only in-frame clones here, not all; method: immunoSEQ multiplex PCR. Of around 340,000 clones in the sample, about 73% are singletons; the top ten hold around 9.3%. The sequencing sample was made of memory CD4+ T cells sorted from blood. Subset of the sample: CD45RA-negative fraction. The receptors come from a man aged 25-45 years in good health.

With respect to this clone: The sample contains more than one DNA sequence encoding this CDR3. The chain carries TRBV20-1 and TRBJ2-2; TRBD2 might be the D (5 bases). The V end was cut by 6 bases, the J end by 5 bases, with 7 bases between. CDR3 length: 11 amino acids. Germline V CDR1 and CDR2: DFQATT, SNEGSKA (reference sequence). The CDR3 loop is CSAGRTGELFF. The CDR3 DNA is TGCAGTGCAGGGAGAACCGGGGAGCTGTTTTTT.

This rearrangement joins TRBV5-5 to TRBJ2-2; 11 nucleotides line up with TRBD1. Unmatched junction bases numbered 4, after V lost 4 bases and J lost 5 bases. The CDR3 length is 15 residues. Germline loops: CDR1 SGHKS, CDR2 YYEKEE (reference sequence). The CDR3 here is CASSPGTGGTGELFF. In nucleotides, the CDR3 is TGTGCCAGCAGCCCCGGGACAGGGGGGACCGGGGAGCTGTTTTTT.

About this clone: One base separates it from a far larger clone, so it is likely a read error. The chain employs TRBV11-3 and TRBJ2-3, with D possibly TRBD1 on 6 matching bases. Germline lookup yields CDR1 SGHNT and CDR2 YENEEA. V lost 5 bases and J 2 bases, leaving 14 bases between the germline ends. The CDR3 runs 15 residues. CDR3 in DNA: TGTGCCAGCAGCAGGGGGACGGAATCCACAGATACGCAGTATTTT. This translates into CASSRGTESTDTQYF.

V gene TRBV4-3 combines with J gene TRBJ2-3; D remains ambiguous. Trimming left V 1 base short and J 1 base short, with 12 bases between. The CDR3 consists of 16 residues. Germline V CDR1 and CDR2: LGHNA, YSLEER. This chain's CDR3 is CASSQGFAAGTDTQYF. Written as DNA, the CDR3 is TGCGCCAGCAGCCAAGGTTTTGCGGCGGGCACAGATACGCAGTATTTT.

The chain recombines TRBV19 with TRBJ1-2, with D maybe TRBD1 (5 bases). Germline CDR1 LNHDA, CDR2 SQIVND (reference sequence). Between the trimmed V and J ends, which lost 4 bases and 1 base, there was a span of 13 bases. There are 15 residues in the CDR3. Here the CDR3 DNA reads TGTGCCAGTAGTAGGGGACGGATCATTAACTATGGCTACACCTTC. Its translation is CASSRGRIINYGYTF.

The chain is built from TRBV6-5 and TRBJ1-1, with 7 bases fitting TRBD1. The CDR3 is made up of 15 amino acids. The V gene's germline CDR1 is MNHEY and CDR2 SVGAGI. V trimming: 7 bases; J trimming: 1 base; junction bases outside the gene matches: 9. The CDR3, as DNA: TGTGCCAGCACTACCCCCGGGACAGCGAACACTGAAGCTTTCTTT. Protein product: CASTTPGTANTEAFF.

The chain carries TRBV5-1 and TRBJ2-7; 9 nucleotides align to TRBD1. The CDR3 is 15 residues long. The germline V gene has CDR1 SGHRS and CDR2 YFSETQ. V gave up 4 bases and J gave up 3 bases; unmatched junction bases: 8. CDR3 protein: CASSIGTGRIYEQYF. In DNA, the CDR3 is TGCGCCAGCAGCATAGGGACAGGGAGGATCTACGAGCAGTACTTC.

The CDR3 is CASSVAPGGQGVAYEQYF. The CDR3 DNA sequence: TGTGCCAGCAGCGTCGCACCAGGAGGACAGGGGGTAGCCTACGAGCAGTACTTC. The chain carries TRBV9 and TRBJ2-7; 10 nucleotides align to TRBD1. The CDR3 sequence is 18 residues long. After removal of 2 bases from V and 2 bases from J, the junction contained 13 bases not matched to a gene. Germline-derived CDR1 and CDR2 are SGDLS and YYNGEE.

The chain recombines TRBV10-2 with TRBJ2-3; D gene unclear. The germline CDR1 and CDR2 sequences are WSHSY and SAAADI. The CDR3 has 15 amino acids. V lost 6 bases and J lost 4, with 17 bases in between. This CDR3 reads CASRSKSQVSDTQYF. The CDR3 bases are TGCGCCAGCAGGTCCAAATCCCAGGTTTCAGATACGCAGTATTTT.

The rearrangement links TRBV6-4 to TRBJ2-2; 11 bases line up with TRBD2. Trimming took 6 bases from V and 6 from J; bases not matched to a gene: 6. The CDR3 runs 15 residues. Germline V gene lookup returns CDR1 MRHNA and CDR2 SNTAGT. The CDR3 sequence is CASRLGTSGAGELFF. CDR3 nucleotides: TGTGCCAGCAGACTAGGGACTAGCGGAGCCGGGGAGCTGTTTTTT.

On this clone: In the same sample, other DNA sequences code for this CDR3. The chain's CDR3 is CASSQAGNNEQFF. DNA for the CDR3: TGCGCCAGCAGCCAAGCCGGAAACAATGAGCAGTTCTTC. The chain has TRBV4-3 and TRBJ2-1; D call uncertain. The CDR3 is 13 amino acids. Trimming shortened V by 1 base and J by 5 bases, and 6 bases separated the two germline ends. Germline CDR1 reads LGHNA; CDR2 reads YSLEER.

The chain combines TRBV30 with TRBJ2-1; no clear D. The ends were cut back, 3 bases at V and 4 bases at J, with 4 bases in the middle. This CDR3 comprises 11 residues. Germline lookup yields CDR1 GTSNPN and CDR2 SVGIG (reference sequence). The CDR3 spells CAWRRYNEQFF. The CDR3 region has the DNA TGTGCCTGGAGACGTTACAATGAGCAGTTCTTC.